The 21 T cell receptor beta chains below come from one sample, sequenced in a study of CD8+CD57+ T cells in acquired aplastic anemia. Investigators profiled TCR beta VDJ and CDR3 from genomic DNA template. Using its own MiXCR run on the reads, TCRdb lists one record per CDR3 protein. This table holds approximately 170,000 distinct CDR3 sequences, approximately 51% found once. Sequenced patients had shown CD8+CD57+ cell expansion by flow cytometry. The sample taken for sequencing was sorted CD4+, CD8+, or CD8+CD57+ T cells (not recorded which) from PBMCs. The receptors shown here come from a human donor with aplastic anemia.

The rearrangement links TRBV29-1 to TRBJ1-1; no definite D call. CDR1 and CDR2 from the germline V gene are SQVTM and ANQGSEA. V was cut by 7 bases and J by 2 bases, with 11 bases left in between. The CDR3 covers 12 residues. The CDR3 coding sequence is TGCAGCGGGGTTCCTACCAACACTGAAGCTTTCTTT. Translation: CSGVPTNTEAFF.

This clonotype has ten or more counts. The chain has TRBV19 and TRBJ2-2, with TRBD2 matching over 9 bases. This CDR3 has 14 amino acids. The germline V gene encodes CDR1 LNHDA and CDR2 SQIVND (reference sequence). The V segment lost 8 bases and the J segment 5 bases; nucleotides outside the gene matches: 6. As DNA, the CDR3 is TGTGCCAGTGGGAGCGGGGGGATTACCGGGGAGCTGTTTTTT. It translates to CASGSGGITGELFF.

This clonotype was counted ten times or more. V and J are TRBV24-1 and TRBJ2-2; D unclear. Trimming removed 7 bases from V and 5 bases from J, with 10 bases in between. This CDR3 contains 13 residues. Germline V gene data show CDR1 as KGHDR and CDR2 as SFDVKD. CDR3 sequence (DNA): TGTGCCACCAGCCTTACTGGTACCGGGGAGCTGTTTTTT. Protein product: CATSLTGTGELFF.

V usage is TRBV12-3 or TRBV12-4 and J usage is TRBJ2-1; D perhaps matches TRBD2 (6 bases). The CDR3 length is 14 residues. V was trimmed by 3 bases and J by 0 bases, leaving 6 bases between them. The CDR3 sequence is CASSFGGSYNEQFF. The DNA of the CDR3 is TGTGCCAGCAGTTTCGGGGGCTCCTACAATGAGCAGTTCTTC.

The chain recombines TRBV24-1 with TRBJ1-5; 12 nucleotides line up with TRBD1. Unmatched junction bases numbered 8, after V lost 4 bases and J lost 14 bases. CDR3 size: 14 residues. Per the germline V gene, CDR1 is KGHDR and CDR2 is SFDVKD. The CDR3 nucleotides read TGTGCCACCAGTGACCCCGGGACAGGGGGCTATGAGCATTTT. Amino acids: CATSDPGTGGYEHF.

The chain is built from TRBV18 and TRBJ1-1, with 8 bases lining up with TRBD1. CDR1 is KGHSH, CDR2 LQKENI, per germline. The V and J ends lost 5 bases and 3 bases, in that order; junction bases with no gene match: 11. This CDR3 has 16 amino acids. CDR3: CASSSDRVGSDTEAFF. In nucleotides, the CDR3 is TGTGCCAGCTCATCGGACAGGGTGGGTTCGGACACTGAAGCTTTCTTT.

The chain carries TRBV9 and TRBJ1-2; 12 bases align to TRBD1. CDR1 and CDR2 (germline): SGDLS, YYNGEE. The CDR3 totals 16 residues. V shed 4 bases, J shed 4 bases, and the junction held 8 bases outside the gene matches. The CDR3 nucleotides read TGTGCCAGCAGCCCAGGGACAGGGGGCAGTAGCTATGGCTACACCTTC. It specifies CASSPGTGGSSYGYTF.

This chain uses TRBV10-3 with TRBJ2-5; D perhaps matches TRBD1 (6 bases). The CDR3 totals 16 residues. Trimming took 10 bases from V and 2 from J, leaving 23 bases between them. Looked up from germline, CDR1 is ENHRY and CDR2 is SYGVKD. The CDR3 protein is CATQGRELDLQETQYF. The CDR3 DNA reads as TGTGCCACCCAGGGGAGAGAACTAGACCTACAAGAGACCCAGTACTTC.

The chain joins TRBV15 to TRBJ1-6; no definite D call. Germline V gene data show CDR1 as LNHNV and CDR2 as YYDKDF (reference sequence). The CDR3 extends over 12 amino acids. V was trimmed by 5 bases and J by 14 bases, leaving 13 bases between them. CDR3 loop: CATSPNGGALHF. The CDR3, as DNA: TGTGCCACCAGCCCGAATGGCGGGGCCCTCCACTTT.

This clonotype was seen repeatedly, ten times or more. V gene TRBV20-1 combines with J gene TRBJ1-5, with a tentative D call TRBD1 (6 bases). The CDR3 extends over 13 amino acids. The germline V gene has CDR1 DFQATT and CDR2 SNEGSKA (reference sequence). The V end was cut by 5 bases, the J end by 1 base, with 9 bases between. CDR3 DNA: TGCAGTGCTCGGGACACCAGCAATCAGCCCCAGCATTTT. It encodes CSARDTSNQPQHF.

CDR3 sequence: CASVVPGTGNTEAFF. The CDR3 bases are TGTGCCAGCGTTGTCCCGGGGACAGGGAACACTGAAGCTTTCTTT. This chain joins TRBV14 and TRBJ1-1, with TRBD1 identical over 8 bases. J gave up 1 base and V 8 bases, and 9 bases lay outside the gene matches. CDR1 and CDR2 from the germline V gene are SGHDN and FVKESK. This CDR3 has 15 amino acids.

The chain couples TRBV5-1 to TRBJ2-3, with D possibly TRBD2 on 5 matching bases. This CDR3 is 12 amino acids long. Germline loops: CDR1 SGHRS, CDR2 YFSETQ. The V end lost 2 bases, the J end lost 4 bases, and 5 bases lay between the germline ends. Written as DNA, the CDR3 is TGCGCCAGCAGCTTTAGCGCAGATACGCAGTATTTT. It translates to CASSFSADTQYF.

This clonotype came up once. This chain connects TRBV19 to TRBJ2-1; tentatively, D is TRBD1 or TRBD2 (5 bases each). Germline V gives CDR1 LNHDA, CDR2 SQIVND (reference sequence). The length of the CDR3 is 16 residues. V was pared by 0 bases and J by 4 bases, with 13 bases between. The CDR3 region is CASSIDNGASYNEQFF. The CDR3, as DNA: TGTGCCAGTAGTATAGATAACGGGGCCTCATACAATGAGCAGTTCTTC. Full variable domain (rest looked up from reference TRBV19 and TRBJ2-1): DGGITQSPKYLFRKEGQNVTLSCEQNLNHDAMYWYRQDPGQGLRLIYYSQIVNDFQKGDIAEGYSVSREKKESFPLTVTSAQKNPTAFYLCASSIDNGASYNEQFFGPGTRLTVL.

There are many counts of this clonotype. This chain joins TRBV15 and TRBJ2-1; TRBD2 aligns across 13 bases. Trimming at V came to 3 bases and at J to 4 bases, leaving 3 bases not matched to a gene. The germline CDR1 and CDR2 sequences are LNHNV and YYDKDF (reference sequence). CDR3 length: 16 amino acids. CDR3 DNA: TGTGCCACCAGCAGTCCGGGACTAGCGGGGTACAATGAGCAGTTCTTC. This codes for CATSSPGLAGYNEQFF.

The CDR3 region has the DNA TGTGCCAGCAGCCTCCAGGAGGCGATGAACACTGAAGCTTTCTTT. It encodes CASSLQEAMNTEAFF. This chain uses TRBV9 with TRBJ1-1; D call uncertain. CDR1 is SGDLS, CDR2 YYNGEE, per germline. CDR3 size: 15 residues. V lost 4 bases, J lost 0 bases, and 13 bases lay in between.

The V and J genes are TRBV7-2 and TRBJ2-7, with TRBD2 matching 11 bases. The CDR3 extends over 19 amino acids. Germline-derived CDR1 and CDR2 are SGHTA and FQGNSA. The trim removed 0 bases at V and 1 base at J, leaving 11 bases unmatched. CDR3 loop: CASSLARVAGGPKSYEQYF. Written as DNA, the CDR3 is TGTGCCAGCAGCTTAGCTCGGGTAGCGGGAGGGCCGAAGTCCTACGAGCAGTACTTC.

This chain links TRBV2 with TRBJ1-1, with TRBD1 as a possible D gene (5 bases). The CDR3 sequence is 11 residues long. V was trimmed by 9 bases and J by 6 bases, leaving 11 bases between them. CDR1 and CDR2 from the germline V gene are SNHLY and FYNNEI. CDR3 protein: CASGGSSEAFF. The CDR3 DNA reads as TGTGCCAGTGGGGGAAGTTCTGAAGCTTTCTTT.

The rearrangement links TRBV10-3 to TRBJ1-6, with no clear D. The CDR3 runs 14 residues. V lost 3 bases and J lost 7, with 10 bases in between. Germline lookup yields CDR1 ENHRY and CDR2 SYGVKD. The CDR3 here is CAISEYPKNSPLHF. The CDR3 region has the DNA TGTGCCATCAGTGAATACCCGAAAAATTCACCCCTCCACTTT.

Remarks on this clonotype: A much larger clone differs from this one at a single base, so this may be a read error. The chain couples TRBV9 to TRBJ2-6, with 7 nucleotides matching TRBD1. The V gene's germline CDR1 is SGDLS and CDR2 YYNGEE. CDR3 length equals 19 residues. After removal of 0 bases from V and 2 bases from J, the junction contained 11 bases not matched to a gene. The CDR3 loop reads CASSVVHRGVNPGANVLTF. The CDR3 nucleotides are TGTGCCAGCAGCGTAGTACACAGGGGAGTAAATCCTGGGGCCAACGTCCTGACTTTC.

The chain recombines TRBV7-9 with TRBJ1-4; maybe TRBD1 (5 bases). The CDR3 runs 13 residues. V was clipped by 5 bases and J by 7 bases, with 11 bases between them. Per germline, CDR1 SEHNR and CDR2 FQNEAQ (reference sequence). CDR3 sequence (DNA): TGTGCCAGCAGCCAAAGAAGGGGTGAAAAACTGTTTTTT. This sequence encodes CASSQRRGEKLFF.

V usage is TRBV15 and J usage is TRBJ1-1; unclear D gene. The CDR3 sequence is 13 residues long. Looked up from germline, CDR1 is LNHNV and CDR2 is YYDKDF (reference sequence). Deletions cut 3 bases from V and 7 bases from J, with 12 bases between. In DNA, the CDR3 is TGTGCCACCAGCAGCTTAGCGGTGGATGAAGCTTTCTTT. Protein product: CATSSLAVDEAFF. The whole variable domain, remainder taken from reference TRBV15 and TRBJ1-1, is DAMVIQNPRYQVTQFGKPVTLSCSQTLNHNVMYWYQQKSSQAPKLLFHYYDKDFNNEADTPDNFQSRRPNTSFCFLDIRSPGLGDTAMYLCATSSLAVDEAFFGQGTRLTVV.